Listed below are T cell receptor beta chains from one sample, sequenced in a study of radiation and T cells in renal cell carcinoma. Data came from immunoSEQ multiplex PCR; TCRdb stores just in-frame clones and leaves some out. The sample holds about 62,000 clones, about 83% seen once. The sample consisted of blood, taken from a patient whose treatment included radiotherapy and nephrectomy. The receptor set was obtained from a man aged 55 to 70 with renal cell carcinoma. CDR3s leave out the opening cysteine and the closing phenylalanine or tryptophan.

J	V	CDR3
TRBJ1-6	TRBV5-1	ASSLTTGGTYNSPLH
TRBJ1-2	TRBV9	ASSFDYQASGYT
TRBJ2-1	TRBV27	ASSFGASGTKVDEQF
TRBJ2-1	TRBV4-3	ASSRSPGESSSYNEQF
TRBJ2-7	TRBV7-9	ASSLAFREHEQY
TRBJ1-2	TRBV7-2	ASSPWGSNGYT
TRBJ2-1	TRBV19	ASSISGTGVYNEQF
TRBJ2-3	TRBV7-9	ASSSGAGYSTDTQY
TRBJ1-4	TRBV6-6	ASSYPGGDNEKLF
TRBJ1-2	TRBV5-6	ASSLTRGTGYT
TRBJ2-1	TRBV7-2	ASSSPGQGNEQF
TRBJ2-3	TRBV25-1	ASSVGGRSTDTQY
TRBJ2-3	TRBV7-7	ASSRLAGGADTQY
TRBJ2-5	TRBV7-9	ASSLTEETQY
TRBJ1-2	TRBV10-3	AISESAGTGFGYGYT
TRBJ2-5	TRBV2	ATISGIEETQY